This T cell receptor (beta chain) was observed in a study of cytomegalovirus exposure and HLA in healthy donors. In the study overall: Approximately 80 million unique TCRs from HLA-typed donors were held in an early data release. General observations from the study: The listing of about 150 TCR beta chains classed them as cytomegalovirus-associated. Another analysis was done later, and it associated 17,000 or so TCR beta sequences with HLA alleles at 0.05 false discovery rate. Later analysis showed most CMV-associated TCR beta chains appearing HLA-restricted.

The CDR3 covers 16 residues. V was pared by 4 bases and J by 3 bases, with 10 bases of the junction left unmatched. In germline, CDR1 is SGHVS, CDR2 FNYEAQ. The PCR ran on 60 Vbeta and 13 Jbeta primers. Repertoires were generated with immunoSEQ multiplex PCR, while TCRdb's copy carries only in-frame clones and drops some. The sample holds approximately 240,000 clones, approximately 84% seen once. Points on this clone: What it binds is unknown.

The clonotype originates from a woman between 35 and 50 years old in good health and CMV-seronegative. The specimen sequenced was PBMCs. This rearrangement joins TRBV7-6 to TRBJ2-5, with 8 bases that match TRBD1. The DNA of the CDR3 is TGTGCCAGCAGCTCCGGCGGACAGGGCGGGGAAGAGACCCAGTACTTC. Its translation is CASSSGGQGGEETQYF.